A selection of T cell receptor beta chains follows, all from one sample in a study of tumor-infiltrating lymphocytes in primary liver carcinoma. TCRdb recomputed calls from the multiplex PCR reads with MiXCR, one row per CDR3 protein. The data show fewer than 350,000 distinct CDR3 sequences, with 65% seen just once and 6.5% held by the top ten. Sequenced input: peripheral blood. These receptors originate from a middle-aged man with primary liver carcinoma and hepatitis B virus infection. CDR3s leave out the opening cysteine and the closing phenylalanine or tryptophan. D genes are given only for firm matches. For some rows the clone size is stated as once, few or many, or as a class when expanded; others skip it.

v_gene	j_gene	d_gene	abundance	CDR3aa
TRBV11-2	TRBJ2-4	-	-	ASSPTGVSTVVKNIRY
TRBV6-6	TRBJ2-4	-	few	ASSYPRGSKNIQH
TRBV11-3	TRBJ2-1	TRBD2	-	ASSLWGLAGGGNEQF
TRBV10-3	TRBJ2-5	TRBD2	-	AISESGGETQY
TRBV28	TRBJ2-2	-	few	ASRVGSVTGELF
TRBV12-3/TRBV12-4	TRBJ2-1	-	few	ASTLAEEGYERF
TRBV5-1	TRBJ2-5	-	few	ASSLELGSVQETQY
TRBV5-1	TRBJ2-1	TRBD1	-	ASTGTGSYNEQF
TRBV5-4	TRBJ2-1	-	-	ASRLDRGSYNEQF
TRBV29-1	TRBJ1-2	-	many	SVGGFP
TRBV12-3/TRBV12-4	TRBJ1-5	TRBD1	many	ASSQGARQPQH
TRBV6-5	TRBJ2-3	TRBD1	many	ASSYSGTGEDTQY
TRBV5-5	TRBJ1-1	TRBD1	-	GSSRDSRNTEAF
TRBV28	TRBJ2-3	-	few	ASTTSSPDTQY
TRBV4-1	TRBJ2-3	-	few	ASSQDVGTDTQY
TRBV11-2	TRBJ2-3	TRBD2	once	TSRPPGVAGFTDTQY
TRBV6-5	TRBJ2-2	-	-	ASSYSAARGSTGELF
TRBV4-2	TRBJ2-1	-	-	AGSQGGGDEQF
TRBV6-1	TRBJ2-7	-	-	ASSDVVGGSYEQY
TRBV5-4	TRBJ2-1	TRBD1	-	ASSQGGQDYNEQF
TRBV11-2	TRBJ2-7	-	-	VSTSSPSETYEQY
TRBV11-1	TRBJ2-1	-	-	ASRKKMRIGGDEQF
TRBV12-3/TRBV12-4	TRBJ1-1	TRBD1	-	ASSSGQGWLNTEAF
TRBV4-3	TRBJ2-7	TRBD1	many	ASSPGTGGAEQY
TRBV4-1	TRBJ1-6	-	-	TSSPGVGDSPLH